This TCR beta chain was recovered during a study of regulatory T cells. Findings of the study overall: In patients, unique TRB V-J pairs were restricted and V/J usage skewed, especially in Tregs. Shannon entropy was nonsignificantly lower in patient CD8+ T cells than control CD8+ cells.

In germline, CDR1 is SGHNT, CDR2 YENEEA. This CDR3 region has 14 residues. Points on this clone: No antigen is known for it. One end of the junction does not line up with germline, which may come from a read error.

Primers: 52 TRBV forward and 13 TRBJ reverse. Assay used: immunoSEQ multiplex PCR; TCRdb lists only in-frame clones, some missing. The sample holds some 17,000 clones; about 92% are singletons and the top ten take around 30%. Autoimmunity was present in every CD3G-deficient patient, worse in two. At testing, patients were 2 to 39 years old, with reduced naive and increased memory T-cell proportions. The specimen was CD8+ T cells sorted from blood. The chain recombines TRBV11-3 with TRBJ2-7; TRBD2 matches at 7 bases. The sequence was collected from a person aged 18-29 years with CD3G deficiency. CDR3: CASSQGEGTYEQYF. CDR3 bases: TGCGCCAGCAGCCAAGGGGAGGGAACCTACGAGCAGTACTTC.